This passage covers 28 T cell receptor beta chains from one sample sequenced in a study of beta chain features in type 1 diabetes. As every portion of the isolated RNA was reverse transcribed, the sequencing read expressed TCRB transcripts. The data were produced by immunoSEQ multiplex PCR, yet TCRdb's version contains in-frame clones alone and is incomplete. This sample has approximately 470,000 clones, with roughly 30% found just once. The specimen sequenced was naive CD4+ T cells from blood. These receptors were obtained from a man aged 18 to 29 in good health.

This clone has only a few counts. The chain has TRBV28 and TRBJ1-1, with D perhaps matching TRBD1 (5 bases). The V end was cut by 8 bases, the J end by 5 bases, with 18 bases between. Germline lookup yields CDR1 MDHEN and CDR2 SYDVKM. The CDR3 length is 14 residues. CDR3 region: CASAFPGGGTEAFF. The CDR3 DNA is TGTGCCAGCGCCTTTCCCGGGGGAGGGACTGAAGCTTTCTTT.

This clone was seen a few times. The junction and the germline gene differ at one end; a read error may be behind it. The V and J genes are TRBV2 and TRBJ2-4, with TRBD2 as a possible D gene (5 bases). CDR3 length: 12 residues. Germline-derived CDR1 and CDR2 are SNHLY and FYNNEI. The DNA for the CDR3 is TGTGCCAGCAGTGCCATTGGACTTGGCCCTAGTTTC. Amino acids: CASSAIGLGPSF.

This clone was counted between two and nine times. The gene calls are TRBV7-2 and TRBJ2-3; no clear D. The CDR3 covers 14 residues. V was shortened by 0 bases and J by 1 base, with 5 bases between the two germline ends. Germline CDR1 reads SGHTA; CDR2 reads FQGNSA. The CDR3 sequence is CASSLAVRTDTQYF. DNA of the CDR3: TGTGCCAGCAGCTTAGCGGTACGCACAGATACGCAGTATTTT.

The rearrangement joins TRBV7-2 to TRBJ2-7; no firm D call. The V end lost 1 base, the J end lost 12 bases, and 13 bases lay between the germline ends. The CDR3 contains 12 residues. CDR1 is SGHTA and CDR2 is FQGNSA in the germline V gene. CDR3 DNA sequence: TGTGCCAGCAGCTTAGACTTCCAGCTCCGGTACTTC. Its translation is CASSLDFQLRYF.

This clone was observed a handful of times. This chain uses TRBV30 with TRBJ2-3, with 9 bases fitting TRBD2. CDR1 GTSNPN and CDR2 SVGIG come from the germline V gene (reference sequence). The CDR3 consists of 17 residues. V gave up 0 bases and J gave up 2 bases; unmatched junction bases: 9. The CDR3 is CAWSVRRVAGATDTQYF. DNA for the CDR3: TGTGCCTGGAGTGTCCGGAGGGTAGCGGGGGCCACAGATACGCAGTATTTT.

V usage is TRBV19 and J usage is TRBJ2-1; 9 bases match TRBD1. CDR1 LNHDA and CDR2 SQIVND come from the germline V gene (reference sequence). V shed 10 bases and J 0 bases; nucleotides not matched to a gene: 7. CDR3 length: 15 amino acids. The CDR3 loop is CATTGTGFSYNEQFF. CDR3 DNA: TGTGCCACCACGGGGACAGGGTTCTCCTACAATGAGCAGTTCTTC.

The CDR3 spells CASTVLSGNTIYF. CDR3 DNA sequence: TGTGCCAGCACAGTCCTCTCTGGAAACACCATATATTTT. The chain joins TRBV2 to TRBJ1-3; D remains unclear. This CDR3 is 13 amino acids long. Per germline, CDR1 SNHLY and CDR2 FYNNEI. V gave up 7 bases and J gave up 0 bases, with 7 bases separating them.

The chain employs TRBV30 and TRBJ2-3; D is undetermined. Trimming removed 5 bases from V and 9 bases from J, with 24 bases in between. Germline V lookup: CDR1 GTSNPN, CDR2 SVGIG (reference sequence). This CDR3 is built from 15 residues. CDR3 DNA sequence: TGTGCCTGGTCTCGTTTTGAACGCCGGGCTAGGACGCAGTATTTT. Amino acid sequence: CAWSRFERRARTQYF.

The V call is TRBV5-1, the J call TRBJ2-5; a weak D match, TRBD2 (5 bases). CDR3 size: 14 residues. The germline V and J ends were trimmed by 4 bases and 3 bases, with 13 bases remaining between them. Per the germline V gene, CDR1 is SGHRS and CDR2 is YFSETQ. Here the CDR3 reads CASSPERTEETQYF. The CDR3 DNA follows: TGCGCCAGCAGCCCGGAGAGGACTGAAGAGACCCAGTACTTC.

The V and J genes are TRBV9 and TRBJ2-7; tentative D call: TRBD2 (5 bases). CDR1 is SGDLS, CDR2 YYNGEE, per germline. This CDR3 has 16 amino acids. V was shortened by 0 bases and J by 1 base, with 14 bases between the two germline ends. CDR3 sequence (DNA): TGTGCCAGCAGCGTAGGCGGTAGCGTAAAGTCCTACGAGCAGTACTTC. The encoded protein is CASSVGGSVKSYEQYF.

V is TRBV6-1 and J is TRBJ1-1; possible D gene TRBD1, 5 bases. The CDR3 sequence is 13 residues long. Deletions cut 0 bases from V and 6 bases from J, with 8 bases between. Germline-derived CDR1 and CDR2 are MNHNS and SASEGT. The CDR3 is CASSEALGAEAFF. CDR3 nucleotides: TGTGCCAGCAGTGAAGCTTTAGGGGCTGAAGCTTTCTTT.

This rearrangement joins TRBV7-8 to TRBJ2-1; D is possibly TRBD2 (6 bases). Germline lookup yields CDR1 SGHVS and CDR2 FQNEAQ. The CDR3 has 15 residues. The V and J ends lost 5 bases and 7 bases respectively, with 18 bases between them. CDR3 in DNA: TGTGCCAGCAGCCCTCGACTAGAATGGTCTAATGAGCAGTTCTTC. Translation: CASSPRLEWSNEQFF.

This clone was counted a single time. The chain employs TRBV15 and TRBJ1-2; D unresolved. The CDR3 runs to 13 residues. Germline lookup yields CDR1 LNHNV and CDR2 YYDKDF (reference sequence). V lost 1 base and J 4 bases, leaving 7 bases between the germline ends. The CDR3 DNA is TGTGCCACCAGCAGAGCGCCCAGCTATGGCTACACCTTC. Its protein product is CATSRAPSYGYTF.

V usage is TRBV9 and J usage is TRBJ2-3; D uncertain. CDR1 and CDR2 from the germline V gene are SGDLS and YYNGEE. Trimming removed 0 bases from V and 0 bases from J, with 11 bases in between. CDR3 length: 16 residues. CDR3 loop: CASSVGWATSTDTQYF. DNA of the CDR3: TGTGCCAGCAGCGTAGGATGGGCGACTAGCACAGATACGCAGTATTTT.

This clone was detected a few times. J is TRBJ2-2 and V is TRBV28; 12 positions agree with TRBD2. CDR1 MDHEN and CDR2 SYDVKM come from the germline V gene. The CDR3 has 16 residues. J was trimmed by 4 bases and V by 6 bases; bases with no gene match: 6. The CDR3: CASSKTSGSGTGELFF. The CDR3 DNA sequence: TGTGCCAGCAGCAAGACTAGCGGGAGTGGCACCGGGGAGCTGTTTTTT.

V is TRBV30 and J is TRBJ2-4; 7 positions agree with TRBD2. V gave up 0 bases and J gave up 6 bases; unmatched junction bases: 5. The CDR3 has 14 amino acids. Germline V gives CDR1 GTSNPN, CDR2 SVGIG (reference sequence). The CDR3 DNA reads as TGTGCCTGGAGTGTAAGCGGGAATGTAAACATTCAGTACTTC. Its translation is CAWSVSGNVNIQYF.

The J gene is TRBJ1-4, the V gene TRBV7-2; 7 bases line up with TRBD1. V lost 5 bases and J lost 7; bases outside the gene matches: 10. The CDR3 extends over 15 amino acids. Germline lookup yields CDR1 SGHTA and CDR2 FQGNSA. CDR3 in DNA: TGTGCCAGCAGCCCAGGGGGAAAGCCGAGTGAAAAACTGTTTTTT. It is translated as CASSPGGKPSEKLFF.

The CDR3 region is CASSHRDRDTGELFF. DNA of the CDR3: TGCGCCAGCAGTCACCGGGACAGGGATACCGGGGAGCTGTTTTTT. The V call is TRBV23-1, the J call TRBJ2-2, with 9 bases lining up with TRBD1. TRBV23-1 is an open reading frame whose function is uncertain. Trimming at V came to 3 bases and at J to 5 bases, leaving 4 bases not matched to a gene. This CDR3 is built from 15 residues.

The chain combines TRBV7-2 with TRBJ1-5; perhaps TRBD1 as D (5 bases). V was shortened by 6 bases and J by 6 bases, with 12 bases between the two germline ends. CDR3 size: 13 residues. Germline loops: CDR1 SGHTA, CDR2 FQGNSA. CDR3 nucleotides: TGTGCCAGCAGGACAGAGGCGGGTCAGCCCCAGCATTTT. Translated, it gives CASRTEAGQPQHF. The variable domain in full, completed from reference TRBV7-2 and TRBJ1-5, reads GAGVSQSPSNKVTEKGKDVELRCDPISGHTALYWYRQSLGQGLEFLIYFQGNSAPDKSGLPSDRFSAERTGGSVSTLTIQRTQQEDSAVYLCASRTEAGQPQHFGDGTRLSIL.

This clone was detected only a few times. The V and J genes are TRBV30 and TRBJ1-1, with no clear D. This CDR3 is built from 14 residues. V lost 4 bases and J 1 base, leaving 13 bases between the germline ends. Germline-derived CDR1 and CDR2 are GTSNPN and SVGIG (reference sequence). The CDR3 here is CAWNPGQPNTEAFF. CDR3 coding DNA: TGTGCCTGGAACCCTGGGCAGCCGAACACTGAAGCTTTCTTT.

This clone has more than one count but fewer than ten. The chain carries TRBV23-1 and TRBJ1-1; D is unclear. TRBV23-1 is an open reading frame whose function is uncertain. The CDR3 covers 13 residues. V was trimmed by 1 base and J by 7 bases, leaving 10 bases between them. In DNA form, the CDR3 reads TGCGCCAGCAGTCAATATCTAGACGGTGAAGCTTTCTTT. This sequence encodes CASSQYLDGEAFF.

This clone has only a few counts. The V and J genes are TRBV29-1 and TRBJ1-1; the D is unclear. This CDR3 has 12 residues. Germline-derived CDR1 and CDR2 are SQVTM and ANQGSEA. Between the trimmed V and J ends, which lost 5 bases and 4 bases, there was a span of 11 bases. CDR3 in amino acids: CSVHRIVTEAFF. The CDR3 nucleotides are TGCAGCGTTCACCGGATCGTCACTGAAGCTTTCTTT.

This chain links TRBV7-9 with TRBJ2-7; D may be TRBD1 (6 bases). The CDR3 loop spans 15 amino acids. Germline V gene data show CDR1 as SEHNR and CDR2 as FQNEAQ (reference sequence). Between the trimmed V and J ends, which lost 3 bases and 3 bases, there was a span of 15 bases. The CDR3 DNA is TGTGCCAGCAGCTTGTCAGGACAGAGAGGCTACGAGCAGTACTTC. Residues: CASSLSGQRGYEQYF.

DNA of the CDR3: TGCAGTGCTGTTGACAGGGATGGCTACACCTTC. Its translation: CSAVDRDGYTF. V usage is TRBV20-1 and J usage is TRBJ1-2, with 7 bases matching TRBD1. This CDR3 region has 11 residues. Germline V gives CDR1 DFQATT, CDR2 SNEGSKA (reference sequence). The ends lost 5 bases at V and 6 bases at J; junction bases unmatched: 3.

This clone has a handful of counts. The genes are TRBV23-1 and TRBJ2-1; the D gene is possibly TRBD1 (5 bases). TRBV23-1 belongs to the ORF category, with a function that is uncertain. The V end lost 10 bases, the J end lost 8 bases, and 9 bases lay between the germline ends. This CDR3 contains 10 residues. The CDR3 loop reads CAKGSDEQFF. In DNA, the CDR3 is TGCGCCAAGGGGTCCGATGAGCAGTTCTTC.

J is TRBJ2-2 and V is TRBV29-1, with unresolved D. This CDR3 is built from 13 residues. Trimming removed 3 bases from V and 0 bases from J, with 5 bases in between. Germline V CDR1 and CDR2: SQVTM, ANQGSEA. CDR3 DNA sequence: TGCAGCGTTGACAGTCCGAACACCGGGGAGCTGTTTTTT. Protein: CSVDSPNTGELFF.

The rearrangement links TRBV10-3 to TRBJ2-5, with 9 bases fitting TRBD2. CDR1 and CDR2 from the germline V gene are ENHRY and SYGVKD. Germline trimming cut 6 bases from V and 5 bases from J; bases unmatched to any gene: 4. There are 13 residues in the CDR3. The CDR3 DNA reads as TGTGCCATCAGCCCGACTAGCGGCGAGACCCAGTACTTC. Translating it yields CAISPTSGETQYF.

Only a few counts were recorded for this clone. This chain uses TRBV25-1 with TRBJ2-1; either TRBD1 or TRBD2 may fit D (5 bases each). V shed 8 bases and J shed 6 bases, with 20 bases lying between them. CDR1 MGHDK and CDR2 SYGVNS come from the germline V gene. This CDR3 region has 15 residues. CDR3 nucleotides: TGTGCCAGCCCCTCCGGGGAAGGGGAGAGCAATGAGCAGTTCTTC. This encodes CASPSGEGESNEQFF. The entire variable domain, with the rest obtained from reference TRBV25-1 and TRBJ2-1, is as follows: EADIYQTPRYLVIGTGKKITLECSQTMGHDKMYWYQQDPGMELHLIHYSYGVNSTEKGDLSSESTVSRIRTEHFPLTLESARPSHTSQYLCASPSGEGESNEQFFGPGTRLTVL.